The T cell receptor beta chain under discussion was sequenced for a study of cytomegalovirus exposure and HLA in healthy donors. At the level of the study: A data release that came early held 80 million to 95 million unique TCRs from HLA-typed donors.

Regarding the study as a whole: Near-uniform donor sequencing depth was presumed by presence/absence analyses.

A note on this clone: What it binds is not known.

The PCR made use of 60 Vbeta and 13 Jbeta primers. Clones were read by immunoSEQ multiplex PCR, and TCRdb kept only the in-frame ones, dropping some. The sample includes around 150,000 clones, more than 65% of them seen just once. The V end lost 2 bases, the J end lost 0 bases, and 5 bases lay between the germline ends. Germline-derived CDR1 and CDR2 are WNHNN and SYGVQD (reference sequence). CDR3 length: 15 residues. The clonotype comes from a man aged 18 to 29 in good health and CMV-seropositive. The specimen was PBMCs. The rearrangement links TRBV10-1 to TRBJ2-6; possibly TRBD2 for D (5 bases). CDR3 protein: CASSEDYSGANVLTF. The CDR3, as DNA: TGCGCCAGCAGTGAGGACTACTCTGGGGCCAACGTCCTGACTTTC.